This record covers a single T cell receptor beta chain. This entry comes from a study of blood T cell repertoires in COVID-19. V was pared by 2 bases and J by 8 bases, with 16 bases of the junction left unmatched. CDR3 length: 18 residues. Germline assignment: CDR1 SGHRS and CDR2 YFSETQ. Per the authors' pipeline: From reference gene primer amplification, estimates of nucleated cell counts were derived. Profiled with immunoSEQ multiplex PCR; TCRdb holds only in-frame clones, not every one. V and J calls and clone size come straight from that table; D and trimming were deduced from the DNA. The data hold 150,000 to 200,000 clones, with approximately 81% observed a single time.

Sequencing was done on a sample of peripheral blood. The receptor was isolated from a person aged 65-85 years with COVID-19, enrolled during active disease. This chain uses TRBV5-1 with TRBJ1-6, with TRBD1 matching 7 bases. CDR3 nucleotides: TGCGCCAGCAGCTTTAAAAAACAGGGGACCTTTGGAGATTCACCCCTCCACTTT. Amino acid sequence: CASSFKKQGTFGDSPLHF.